The present entry profiles one T cell receptor beta chain with its context. Its antigen is unknown. The repertoire was sequenced with immunoSEQ multiplex PCR; TCRdb's copy has only in-frame clones and lacks some. In the table there are about 260,000 clones, just over 90% of which are singletons. This entry is derived from a study of T cell responses to AZD1222 COVID-19 vaccine. Regarding the study as a whole: Repertoire collection took place solely once the T cell response had peaked. Clonal diversity was possibly underestimated; the donors were predominantly white British and more often female. Baseline seropositives among AZD1222 recipients totaled only five or six. Spike-specific TCR breadth and depth rose after two AZD1222 doses.

This CDR3 is built from 15 residues. CDR1 and CDR2 from the germline V gene are LGHNA and YSLEER. Trimming pared 4 bases from V and 4 bases from J, leaving 16 bases between. The sample was peripheral blood, taken on day 0 of AZD1222 vaccination. The sequence was obtained from an adult in good health. The gene calls are TRBV4-3 and TRBJ1-2; D unresolved. Written as DNA, the CDR3 is TGCGCCAGCAGCCGTAGCCTGGCTACTGGCTATGGCTACACCTTC. As protein: CASSRSLATGYGYTF.